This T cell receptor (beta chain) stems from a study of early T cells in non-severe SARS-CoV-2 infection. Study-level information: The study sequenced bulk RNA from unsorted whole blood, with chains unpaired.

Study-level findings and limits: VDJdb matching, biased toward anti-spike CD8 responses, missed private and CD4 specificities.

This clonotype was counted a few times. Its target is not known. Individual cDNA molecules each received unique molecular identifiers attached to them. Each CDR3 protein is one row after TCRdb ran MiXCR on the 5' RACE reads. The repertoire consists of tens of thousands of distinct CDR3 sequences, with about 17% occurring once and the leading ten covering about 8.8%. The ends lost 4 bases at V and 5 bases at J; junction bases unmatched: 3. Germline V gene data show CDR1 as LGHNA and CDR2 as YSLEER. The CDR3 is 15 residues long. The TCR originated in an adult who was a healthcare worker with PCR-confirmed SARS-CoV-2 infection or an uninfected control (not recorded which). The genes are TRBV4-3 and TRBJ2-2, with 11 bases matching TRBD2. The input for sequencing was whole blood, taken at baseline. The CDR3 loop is CASSPLAGGTGELFF. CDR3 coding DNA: TGCGCCAGCAGCCCCTTAGCGGGAGGGACCGGGGAGCTGTTTTTT.